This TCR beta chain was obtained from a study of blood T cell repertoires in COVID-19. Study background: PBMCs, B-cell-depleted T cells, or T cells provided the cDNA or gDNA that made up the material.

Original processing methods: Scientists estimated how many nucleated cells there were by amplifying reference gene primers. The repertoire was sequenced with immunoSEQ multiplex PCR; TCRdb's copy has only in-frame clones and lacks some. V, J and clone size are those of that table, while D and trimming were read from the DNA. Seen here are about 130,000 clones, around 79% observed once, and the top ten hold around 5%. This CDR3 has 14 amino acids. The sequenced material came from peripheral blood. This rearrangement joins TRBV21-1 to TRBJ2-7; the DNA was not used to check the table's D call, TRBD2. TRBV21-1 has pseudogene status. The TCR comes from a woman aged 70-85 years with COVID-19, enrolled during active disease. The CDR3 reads CASSPRGGAHEQYF. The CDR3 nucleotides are TGTGCCAGCAGTCCCCGGGGGGGGGCCCACGAGCAGTACTTC.